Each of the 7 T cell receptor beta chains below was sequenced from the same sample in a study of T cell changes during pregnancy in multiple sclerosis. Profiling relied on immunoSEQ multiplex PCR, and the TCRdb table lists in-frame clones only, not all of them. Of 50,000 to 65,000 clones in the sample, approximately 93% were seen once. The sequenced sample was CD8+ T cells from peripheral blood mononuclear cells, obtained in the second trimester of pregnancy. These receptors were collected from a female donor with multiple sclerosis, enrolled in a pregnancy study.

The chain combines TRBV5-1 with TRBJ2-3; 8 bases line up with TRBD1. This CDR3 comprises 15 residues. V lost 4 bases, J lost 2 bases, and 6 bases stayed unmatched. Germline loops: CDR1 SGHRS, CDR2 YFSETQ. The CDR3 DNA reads TGCGCCAGCAGCCCAGGGGACAGGATCACAGATACGCAGTATTTT. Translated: CASSPGDRITDTQYF.

CDR3 region: CASSNRGYEQFF. CDR3 bases: TGTGCCAGCAGCAACCGGGGGTATGAGCAGTTCTTC. The chain is built from TRBV4-2 and TRBJ2-1; D might be TRBD2 (6 bases). CDR1 and CDR2 from the germline V gene are LGHNA and YNFKEQ. This CDR3 is built from 12 residues. Trimming shortened V by 5 bases and J by 8 bases, and 10 bases separated the two germline ends.

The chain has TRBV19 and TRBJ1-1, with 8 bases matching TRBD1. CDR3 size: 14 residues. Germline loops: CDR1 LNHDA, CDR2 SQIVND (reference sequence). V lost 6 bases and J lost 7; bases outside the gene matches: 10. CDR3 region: CASRAGGEADEAFF. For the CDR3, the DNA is TGTGCCAGTAGGGCAGGGGGCGAGGCTGATGAAGCTTTCTTT.

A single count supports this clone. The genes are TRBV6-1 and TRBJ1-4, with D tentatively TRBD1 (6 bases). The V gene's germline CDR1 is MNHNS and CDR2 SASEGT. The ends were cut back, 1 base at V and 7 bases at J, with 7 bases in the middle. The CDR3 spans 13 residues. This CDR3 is CASSEGTVEKLFF. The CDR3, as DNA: TGTGCCAGCAGTGAAGGGACAGTTGAAAAACTGTTTTTT.

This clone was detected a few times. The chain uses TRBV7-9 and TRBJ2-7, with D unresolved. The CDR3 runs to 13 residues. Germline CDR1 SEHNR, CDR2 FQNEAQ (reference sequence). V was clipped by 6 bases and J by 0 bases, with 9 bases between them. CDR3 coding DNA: TGTGCCAGCAGAGATGGGCTCTCCTACGAGCAGTACTTC. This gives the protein CASRDGLSYEQYF.

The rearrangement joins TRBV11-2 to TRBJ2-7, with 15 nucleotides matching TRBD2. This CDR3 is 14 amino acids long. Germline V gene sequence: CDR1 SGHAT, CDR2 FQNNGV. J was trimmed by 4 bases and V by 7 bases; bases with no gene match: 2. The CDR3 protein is CASMGTSGGYEQYF. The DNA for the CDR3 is TGTGCCAGCATGGGGACTAGCGGGGGGTACGAGCAGTACTTC.

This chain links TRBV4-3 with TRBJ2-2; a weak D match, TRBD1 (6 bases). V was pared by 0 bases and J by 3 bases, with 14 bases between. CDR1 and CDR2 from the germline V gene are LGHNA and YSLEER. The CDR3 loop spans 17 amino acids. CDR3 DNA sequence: TGCGCCAGCAGCCAAGATCGGGCAGGGGCCTACACCGGGGAGCTGTTTTTT. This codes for CASSQDRAGAYTGELFF.